A single sample is the source of the 27 T cell receptor beta chains below, sequenced in a study of blood T cell repertoires in COVID-19. TCRdb's copy holds only in-frame clones and misses some; the assay was immunoSEQ multiplex PCR. The table has around 24,000 clones, roughly 89% seen once. Sequenced sample: peripheral blood. The receptors were sampled from a woman between 65 and 79 years old with active COVID-19.

This chain connects TRBV7-9 to TRBJ1-3; possibly TRBD1 for D (5 bases). CDR1 is SEHNR and CDR2 is FQNEAQ in the germline V gene (reference sequence). This CDR3 contains 16 residues. Trimming removed 2 bases at V and 8 bases at J, with 19 bases between. DNA for the CDR3: TGTGCCAGCAGCTTACCCCGAGCCTCAGGGAGGGACACCATATATTTT. This sequence encodes CASSLPRASGRDTIYF.

The chain links TRBV19 to TRBJ1-2; D uncertain. The germline V gene encodes CDR1 LNHDA and CDR2 SQIVND (reference sequence). V dropped 5 bases and J dropped 6 bases, with 10 bases sitting between them. The CDR3 has 12 residues. The CDR3 here is CASSWERHGYTF. DNA for the CDR3: TGTGCCAGTAGTTGGGAGAGGCATGGCTACACCTTC.

The chain joins TRBV29-1 to TRBJ2-1; TRBD2 matches 7 bases. This CDR3 is 14 amino acids long. Germline V lookup: CDR1 SQVTM, CDR2 ANQGSEA. The V gene end was trimmed by 3 bases and the J gene end by 0 bases; junction bases not matched to a gene: 2. The CDR3 sequence is CSVDGGGSYNEQFF. The DNA of the CDR3 is TGCAGCGTTGATGGCGGGGGCTCCTACAATGAGCAGTTCTTC.

The CDR3 region is CASSDRVGADTQYF. CDR3 in DNA: TGTGCCAGCAGCGACAGGGTGGGCGCAGATACGCAGTATTTT. The rearrangement links TRBV25-1 to TRBJ2-3; 7 bases are a match to TRBD1. Germline V gives CDR1 MGHDK, CDR2 SYGVNS. This CDR3 has 14 residues. The J segment lost 4 bases and the V segment lost 6 bases, leaving 7 bases of the junction unmatched.

This clone was seen a few times. The chain combines TRBV15 with TRBJ2-7; 7 bases line up with TRBD2. V lost 1 base, J lost 1 base, and 4 bases stayed unmatched. The CDR3 contains 15 residues. Germline lookup yields CDR1 LNHNV and CDR2 YYDKDF (reference sequence). The CDR3 bases are TGTGCCACCAGCAGAGGTGGCGGGGGTTCCTACGAGCAGTACTTC. Amino acid sequence: CATSRGGGGSYEQYF.

The V call is TRBV4-2, the J call TRBJ1-3, with D unresolved. Germline V gene lookup returns CDR1 LGHNA and CDR2 YNFKEQ. V was trimmed by 4 bases and J by 7 bases, leaving 17 bases between them. CDR3 length: 15 residues. CDR3 DNA sequence: TGTGCCAGCAGCCCCCAGGCCCAGTTGCGCAACACCATATATTTT. Amino acids: CASSPQAQLRNTIYF.

V usage is TRBV21-1 and J usage is TRBJ1-2; the table's D gene call, TRBD1, was not cross checked with the DNA. TRBV21-1 is annotated as a pseudogene. This CDR3 region has 17 residues. The chain's CDR3 is CASGYTGRGPLNYGYTF. CDR3 sequence (DNA): TGTGCCAGCGGATATACAGGCCGTGGACCTCTTAACTATGGCTACACCTTC.

The chain couples TRBV4-1 to TRBJ1-5, with D tentatively TRBD1 (6 bases). Germline V gene lookup returns CDR1 MGHRA and CDR2 YSYEKL. The CDR3 length is 15 residues. Deletions cut 1 base from V and 6 bases from J, with 13 bases between. Here the CDR3 reads CASSQGWGGPQPQHF. In DNA, the CDR3 is TGCGCCAGCAGCCAAGGATGGGGGGGCCCTCAGCCCCAGCATTTT.

In this sample, this clone turned up a few times. The V call is TRBV7-9, the J call TRBJ1-2, with 10 bases that match TRBD1. The CDR3 extends over 15 amino acids. Germline loops: CDR1 SEHNR, CDR2 FQNEAQ (reference sequence). Trimming removed 5 bases from V and 5 bases from J; junction bases left unmatched: 8. The chain's CDR3 is CASSPGTGVRYGYTF. The CDR3 nucleotides read TGTGCCAGCAGCCCTGGGACAGGGGTTAGATATGGCTACACCTTC.

This chain connects TRBV2 to TRBJ2-6, with TRBD2 matching 7 bases. This CDR3 spans 15 amino acids. The V segment lost 7 bases and the J segment 3 bases; nucleotides outside the gene matches: 6. CDR1 is SNHLY, CDR2 FYNNEI, per germline. The CDR3 loop reads CASNQAGVGANVLTF. The CDR3 nucleotides read TGTGCCAGCAACCAGGCGGGGGTTGGGGCCAACGTCCTGACTTTC.

This chain joins TRBV7-8 and TRBJ1-2; 7 nucleotides line up with TRBD1. CDR3 length: 16 amino acids. The V gene end was trimmed by 7 bases and the J gene end by 5 bases; junction bases not matched to a gene: 16. Germline CDR1 reads SGHVS; CDR2 reads FQNEAQ. In nucleotides, the CDR3 is TGTGCCAGCAACCCTAGAGGAGGACAGGACACGTATGGCTACACCTTC. Protein sequence: CASNPRGGQDTYGYTF.

The V gene is TRBV3-1 (or the pseudogene TRBV3-2), the J gene TRBJ1-4, with 7 positions matching TRBD1. CDR3 size: 14 residues. Germline values: CDR1 LGHDT, CDR2 YNNKEL (reference sequence). V dropped 4 bases and J dropped 7; count of bases not matched to a gene: 6. The CDR3 bases are TGTGCCAGCAGCCCCAGGGGGGTTAGTGAAAAACTGTTTTTT. Protein sequence: CASSPRGVSEKLFF.

The CDR3 bases are TGCAGCGTTGATCGGGGGGCCACAGATACGCAGTATTTT. It encodes CSVDRGATDTQYF. The V gene is TRBV29-1, the J gene TRBJ2-3, with D tentatively TRBD2 (7 bases). The ends were cut back, 3 bases at V and 2 bases at J, with 9 bases in the middle. The CDR3 is 13 amino acids. Germline V lookup: CDR1 SQVTM, CDR2 ANQGSEA.

This chain uses TRBV18 with TRBJ1-2, with 7 bases that match TRBD1. Germline lookup yields CDR1 KGHSH and CDR2 LQKENI. J gave up 2 bases and V 2 bases, and 8 bases lay outside the gene matches. The length of the CDR3 is 16 residues. DNA for the CDR3: TGTGCCAGCTCACCAGTTTTGGGACAGAAAAACTATGGCTACACCTTC. This translates into CASSPVLGQKNYGYTF.

The V and J genes are TRBV15 and TRBJ1-4; no reliable D call. This CDR3 is built from 13 residues. V gave up 5 bases and J gave up 7 bases, with 11 bases separating them. The germline gives CDR1 LNHNV, CDR2 YYDKDF (reference sequence). The CDR3 reads CATSEVLTEKLFF. CDR3 in DNA: TGTGCCACCAGCGAGGTTCTAACTGAAAAACTGTTTTTT.

The V call is TRBV11-2, the J call TRBJ1-4; a possible D gene is TRBD1 (5 bases). The CDR3 loop spans 16 amino acids. Germline V gives CDR1 SGHAT, CDR2 FQNNGV. The germline V and J ends were trimmed by 5 bases and 0 bases, with 13 bases remaining between them. This CDR3 is CASSPNTGATNEKLFF. The CDR3 DNA sequence: TGTGCCAGCAGCCCGAACACAGGTGCAACTAATGAAAAACTGTTTTTT.

The J gene is TRBJ1-6, the V gene TRBV2; D call uncertain. Germline CDR1 SNHLY, CDR2 FYNNEI. V lost 3 bases and J lost 7, with 10 bases in between. The CDR3 loop spans 14 amino acids. The CDR3 DNA reads TGTGCCAGCAGTGATTCGGCGGGGAATTCACCCCTCCACTTT. Its translation: CASSDSAGNSPLHF.

The rearrangement uses TRBV29-1 and TRBJ2-1; 9 bases match TRBD1. The CDR3 has 15 amino acids. Germline CDR1 reads SQVTM; CDR2 reads ANQGSEA. V lost 0 bases to trimming and J lost 7 bases; unmatched junction nucleotides: 7. The CDR3 DNA follows: TGCAGCGTTGAAGATCGCACAGGGGGCCTAAATGAGCAGTTCTTC. Its translation is CSVEDRTGGLNEQFF.

This chain connects TRBV4-3 to TRBJ2-1; D remains ambiguous. The CDR3 runs 13 residues. Germline V CDR1 and CDR2: LGHNA, YSLEER. With 0 bases removed from V and 10 bases from J, the gap between germline ends came to 10 bases. CDR3 DNA: TGCGCCAGCAGCCAAGATACTGCGTTCGAGCAGTTCTTC. It codes for CASSQDTAFEQFF.

V and J are TRBV5-3 and TRBJ1-1; no reliable D call. TRBV5-3 is classed as an ORF, of uncertain function. CDR3 size: 15 residues. Trimming removed 3 bases at V and 4 bases at J, with 16 bases between. DNA for the CDR3: TGTGCCAGAAGCTGCCCCTCGCGGCCCGGCACTGAAGCTTTCTTT. Residues: CARSCPSRPGTEAFF.

The sample holds one count of this clone. The chain has TRBV5-1 and TRBJ2-1; TRBD2 aligns across 8 bases. V was pared by 1 base and J by 2 bases, with 5 bases of the junction left unmatched. Germline CDR1 SGHRS, CDR2 YFSETQ. The length of the CDR3 is 16 residues. The CDR3 DNA is TGCGCCAGCAGCTTGCCGACTAGCGTGGCCTACAATGAGCAGTTCTTC. Translation: CASSLPTSVAYNEQFF.

V is TRBV5-6 and J is TRBJ1-3; D call uncertain. The CDR3 spans 16 residues. Germline V gives CDR1 SGHDT, CDR2 YYEEEE. Between the trimmed V and J ends, which lost 4 bases and 0 bases, there was a span of 14 bases. CDR3 sequence (DNA): TGTGCCAGCAGCCTGACACCGCGTTTCTCTGGAAACACCATATATTTT. It codes for CASSLTPRFSGNTIYF. Complete variable domain (other parts from reference TRBV5-6 and TRBJ1-3): DAGVTQSPTHLIKTRGQQVTLRCSPKSGHDTVSWYQQALGQGPQFIFQYYEEEERQRGNFPDRFSGHQFPNYSSELNVNALLLGDSALYLCASSLTPRFSGNTIYFGEGSWLTVV.

The V gene is TRBV5-1, the J gene TRBJ2-5; a weak D match, TRBD2 (5 bases). The germline V gene encodes CDR1 SGHRS and CDR2 YFSETQ. The CDR3 contains 17 residues. Trimming pared 7 bases from V and 4 bases from J, leaving 26 bases between. The CDR3 DNA follows: TGCGCCAGCTACCCGGTCCATTCGAGCGGAATTGGAGAGACCCAGTACTTC. Translation: CASYPVHSSGIGETQYF.

This clone was observed once. The chain combines TRBV7-8 with TRBJ2-3, with 8 bases matching TRBD2. Germline values: CDR1 SGHVS, CDR2 FQNEAQ. The CDR3 has 15 residues. The V segment lost 5 bases and the J segment 9 bases; nucleotides outside the gene matches: 13. The CDR3 bases are TGTGCCAGCAGCCCGCTGCTAGCGGGCCTCGGGACGCAGTATTTT. Translated: CASSPLLAGLGTQYF.

The genes are TRBV19 and TRBJ2-1, with D perhaps matching TRBD1 (5 bases). The germline V gene encodes CDR1 LNHDA and CDR2 SQIVND (reference sequence). This CDR3 spans 20 amino acids. V was pared by 1 base and J by 0 bases, with 22 bases between. The CDR3 here is CASSIGSRGSFLDSYNEQFF. For the CDR3, the DNA is TGTGCCAGTAGTATAGGGTCTAGGGGCTCTTTTCTTGACTCCTACAATGAGCAGTTCTTC.

The V gene is TRBV7-9, the J gene TRBJ2-2; D is unclear. The CDR3 consists of 15 residues. CDR1 and CDR2 (germline): SEHNR, FQNEAQ (reference sequence). V dropped 4 bases and J dropped 6 bases, with 15 bases sitting between them. CDR3 nucleotides: TGTGCCAGCAGCTCGCTCGAGTCGGGTGCCGGGGAGCTGTTTTTT. This translates into CASSSLESGAGELFF.

The rearrangement joins TRBV27 to TRBJ2-5; tentative D call: TRBD1 (6 bases). Germline assignment: CDR1 MNHEY and CDR2 SMNVEV (reference sequence). Trimming shortened V by 5 bases and J by 7 bases, and 14 bases separated the two germline ends. CDR3 length: 13 amino acids. The CDR3, as DNA: TGTGCCAGCAGTCCCGGCCAAGGGGGGACCCAGTACTTC. Protein product: CASSPGQGGTQYF.